This is a list of T cell receptor beta chains from one sample in a study of blood T cell repertoires in COVID-19. The table came from immunoSEQ multiplex PCR; TCRdb's copy has only in-frame clones and leaves some out. The sample lists roughly 250,000 clones; 75% to 90% were seen once. Sample: peripheral blood. All receptors come from a man aged 25-45 years with acute or convalescent COVID-19. CDR3s include the opening cysteine and the closing phenylalanine or tryptophan. For some rows the clone size is stated as once, few or many, or as a class when expanded; others skip it.

size: .; J: TRBJ1-6; V: TRBV9; CDR3: CASSNPGTGVNF
size: .; J: TRBJ1-2; V: TRBV28; CDR3: CASSLTGYGYTF
size: .; J: TRBJ2-3; V: TRBV14; CDR3: CASSPNADWWSTQYF
size: .; J: TRBJ1-2; V: TRBV3-1/TRBV3-2; CDR3: CASSLLAGYYGYTF
size: .; J: TRBJ2-3; V: TRBV5-4; CDR3: CASSYSEGTGATDTQYF
size: .; J: TRBJ1-1; V: TRBV27; CDR3: CASSPFRGTEAFF
size: .; J: TRBJ1-4; V: TRBV5-1; CDR3: CASSFSPTGTGLNEKLFF
size: .; J: TRBJ1-1; V: TRBV3-1/TRBV3-2; CDR3: CASSQDLVATEAFF
size: few; J: TRBJ1-5; V: TRBV19; CDR3: CASSIRVGNQPQHF
size: .; J: TRBJ1-1; V: TRBV6-5; CDR3: CASSPMGQGMAEAFF
size: .; J: TRBJ2-1; V: TRBV6-4; CDR3: CASSDFQRGGRNEQFF
size: .; J: TRBJ1-2; V: TRBV2; CDR3: CASSEESVQGTYGYTF
size: once; J: TRBJ2-5; V: TRBV28; CDR3: CASSFLGRETQYF
size: .; J: TRBJ2-2; V: TRBV5-4; CDR3: CASRFDRNTGELFF
size: few; J: TRBJ1-2; V: TRBV28; CDR3: CASSLGYRGGNYGYTF
size: once; J: TRBJ1-5; V: TRBV19; CDR3: CASSRAGGRNQPQHF
size: .; J: TRBJ1-5; V: TRBV11-2; CDR3: CASSLLAGGASNQPQHF
size: .; J: TRBJ1-1; V: TRBV5-1; CDR3: CASSYGTGLAAFF
size: .; J: TRBJ1-5; V: TRBV18; CDR3: CASSPDRALFQPQHF
size: .; J: TRBJ2-1; V: TRBV6-5; CDR3: CASRQGVSSYNEQFF
size: once; J: TRBJ1-5; V: TRBV4-2; CDR3: CASSQGGQSNQPQHF
size: .; J: TRBJ2-7; V: TRBV27; CDR3: CASSLGGEQYF
size: .; J: TRBJ1-6; V: TRBV27; CDR3: CASSRGTGQGSPLHF
size: .; J: TRBJ1-6; V: TRBV2; CDR3: CASRVDNYNSPLHF
size: .; J: TRBJ2-7; V: TRBV27; CDR3: CASSTRLAGEIGYEQYF
size: .; J: TRBJ1-1; V: TRBV28; CDR3: CASSYRTSTEAFF
size: few; J: TRBJ2-5; V: TRBV7-2; CDR3: CASSSGLVIETQYF
size: .; J: TRBJ2-3; V: TRBV19; CDR3: CASSRVKGTDTQYF
size: .; J: TRBJ2-4; V: TRBV5-4; CDR3: CASSLDRGKNIQYF
size: .; J: TRBJ2-7; V: TRBV10-2; CDR3: CASRPGQVFSEQYF
size: .; J: TRBJ1-1; V: TRBV6-5; CDR3: CASSRQGTEAFF
size: .; J: TRBJ2-2; V: TRBV2; CDR3: CASSRDRDTGELFF
size: .; J: TRBJ2-7; V: TRBV11-2; CDR3: CASSQIGGGQGSSYEQYF
size: .; J: TRBJ2-2; V: TRBV9; CDR3: CASEPHSNTGELFF
size: once; J: TRBJ1-1; V: TRBV27; CDR3: CASRQSSTEAFF
size: .; J: TRBJ1-2; V: TRBV7-2; CDR3: CASSVVGGGHYGYTF
size: .; J: TRBJ1-5; V: TRBV5-8; CDR3: CASSRGLTSNQPQHF
size: .; J: TRBJ2-7; V: TRBV30; CDR3: CAWLGGGWHF
size: .; J: TRBJ2-3; V: TRBV10-1; CDR3: CASSESPRGTDTQYF
size: .; J: TRBJ1-5; V: TRBV7-8; CDR3: CASSRGQGSSQPQHF
size: .; J: TRBJ2-7; V: TRBV6-5; CDR3: CASSGSGRAYEQYF
size: .; J: TRBJ2-2; V: TRBV7-9; CDR3: CASRNRDYTGELFF
size: .; J: TRBJ1-3; V: TRBV7-2; CDR3: CASADRSSGNTIYF
size: .; J: TRBJ2-1; V: TRBV15; CDR3: CATSSGRTTYNEQFF
size: .; J: TRBJ1-1; V: TRBV6-2/TRBV6-3; CDR3: CASSSPGVTEAFF
size: .; J: TRBJ2-5; V: TRBV5-1; CDR3: CASSFGGGAYHETQYF
size: .; J: TRBJ2-1; V: TRBV11-1; CDR3: CASSSAYNEQFF
size: .; J: TRBJ2-5; V: TRBV3-1/TRBV3-2; CDR3: CASSWRAGLETQYF
size: .; J: TRBJ2-1; V: TRBV14; CDR3: CASSPRGWNEQFF
size: .; J: TRBJ2-5; V: TRBV29-1; CDR3: CSVAERAGGAKETQYF
size: .; J: TRBJ2-1; V: TRBV19; CDR3: CASSIGTGSSYNEQFF